This T cell receptor (beta chain) is drawn from a study of shared clonotypes between healthy human individuals (dated by TCRdb to 2018 to 2021). About the study as a whole: The cohort comprised a couple of women and a few men aged 18 to 49 years. Libraries were prepared and TCR repertoires were sequenced by different laboratories using diverse techniques, in order to increase sequencing depth and limit assay-specific biases. For each donor, three plates each were used for CD4 naive and CD4 memory, two plates were used for CD8 naive, and one plate was used for CD8 memory. Between about 0.9 and 9 billion PBMCs per donor were obtained by leukapheresis. To estimate repertoire size and how much clonotypes are shared between individuals, the study performed deep sequencing of blood TCR repertoires from 4 to 6 healthy adults.

Healthy HIV-negative adults with no recently reported acute infections or vaccinations were included as donors. Every donor was a Caucasian adult residing in Nashville, Tennessee, USA. CD4+ T cells were enriched by magnetic negative selection, after which naive cells were positively selected on CD45RA and the negative fraction was taken as the memory subset. Blood was obtained by leukapheresis, after which PBMCs were separated by Ficoll-Histopaque density gradient centrifugation and cryopreserved in liquid nitrogen vapor phase. Analytical flow cytometry was used to check the purity and quantity of each magnetically sorted T cell population. Genomic DNA was isolated from each sorted fraction and quantified by UV absorbance on a Nanodrop 2000c. What the work shows at the level of the full study, not this receptor alone: When a few donors were compared, the shared fraction of clonotypes was about 5.4% for naive CD4, around 4% for naive CD8, 2.3% for memory CD4, and around 0.4% for memory CD8. Sampling was restricted to blood, and TCR repertoires in tissue are likely to differ from TCR repertoires in blood. Compared with non-shared clonotypes, the clonotypes found in all four sorted-subset donors had higher generation probabilities. Because the study included a small number of donors, the genetic and exposure-history diversity represented was limited. Naive subsets generally had larger estimated clonotype richness than memory subsets did. Pairwise subsampling led to the expectation that sequencing depth would affect the degree of clonotype sharing among donors. Rarefaction of sorted-subset datasets indicated incomplete sequencing despite the large sequencing depth.

The CDR3 runs 17 amino acids, cysteine and phenylalanine included. Kept here is only the CDR3 DNA, which spans 51 bases and is read in frame from base 1. The germline V gene sets CDR1 to LGHNA and CDR2 to YNFKEQ. V lost 0 bases and J lost 3 bases, and the count of bases not matched to a germline gene is 4. Concerning this clone: No cognate antigen has been identified for it. Per-nucleotide qualities are absent, and no much larger clonotype sits a single base away.

TCR CDR3 regions were amplified from genomic DNA by multiplex PCR using the deep immunoSEQ assay. Genomic DNA extracted from each cell subset was distributed evenly over all wells of several immunoSEQ 96-well plates, and each plate served as one replicate. For sorted subsets, 200 ng of genomic DNA, equivalent to roughly 33,000 T cell genomes, went into each replicate PCR. The purified libraries were quantified using a Qubit 3.0 fluorometer, sized with a Bioanalyzer 2100, and then quantified again using the KAPA Library Quantification kit. Every immunoSEQ 96-well plate was sequenced on a dedicated single-read 150-cycle Illumina NextSeq 550 flow cell. Per the source publication's procedure: The immunoSEQ output contained only junctional sequences without quality scores, so filtering could not match that applied to full-length reads. Sequences were annotated with PyIR, a Python wrapper for IgBLAST v1.9, and V/J genes and CDR3 were assigned using IMGT germline references. Reads were removed for weak V/J assignments (E-value above 1e-6), missing CDR3, stop codons, out-of-frame junctions, or ambiguous translated residues. A V3J clonotype was defined by an identical inferred V gene, J gene, and CDR3 amino acid sequence. To compute the percentage overlap between repertoires, the number of shared unique clonotypes was divided by the size of the smaller repertoire. Richness of each repertoire was evaluated using RTK rarefaction, the Chao1 estimator, and Recon v2.1 estimates of unobserved clonotypes. For all TCRbeta clonotypes obtained by the gDNA method from four donors, generation probabilities were computed with OLGA. This is the immuneACCESS table as TCRdb keeps it, with only in-frame sequences that have V and J called. A part of the clones is gone; compared with another copy, unresolved V genes explain less than half, and the rest is unexplained. The D gene and trimming were derived from the DNA, and the V and J assignments and clone size from that table. In all, the sample holds 2.3 million or so clones, and over 85% of those were seen once. The ten most abundant clones make up 0.35% to 0.45% of the sample.

In this chain, TRBV4-2 is recombined with TRBJ2-1; 11 central nucleotides agree with TRBD2. Sequenced material: naive CD4+ T cells from PBMCs. The cell subset or site label, as the study defines it: CD45RA+ positively selected. The sequence was collected from a man between 18 and 29 years old in good health. Some clones in this sample may be carry-over from other donors' samples. In nucleotides, the sequence is TGTGCCAGCAGCCAAGAGGGAACTAGCGGGAGCTACAATGAGCAGTTCTTC. This codes for CASSQEGTSGSYNEQFF.